This record looks at one T cell receptor beta chain sequence and its context. Its target is unknown. The data originate from a study of shared clonotypes between healthy human individuals. Donors included only healthy HIV-negative adults lacking recent acute infections or vaccinations. Broader study findings: Sequencing depth was expected to affect clonotype sharing among donors.

The authors ran unsorted PBMC replicate PCRs on 250 to 300 ng DNA, about 30,000 T cell genomes. The data were produced by immunoSEQ multiplex PCR, yet TCRdb's version contains in-frame clones alone and is incomplete. There are hundreds of thousands of clones in the sample; roughly 77% occur only once, and roughly 13% lies in the top ten. CDR3 size: 13 residues. Trimming removed 8 bases from V and 7 bases from J, with 17 bases in between. From germline, CDR1 is ENHRY and CDR2 SYGVKD. The sequenced sample was PBMCs. V usage is TRBV10-3 and J usage is TRBJ2-5; D not certain. This receptor was taken from a woman aged 35 to 49 in good health. Some clones in this sample may be carry-over from other donors' samples. Here the CDR3 DNA reads TGTGCCATCGTGGGCATCCCAGGCGGGACCCAGTACTTC. Its translation: CAIVGIPGGTQYF.